This T cell receptor beta chain originates from a study of T cell clonotyping in hematopoietic cell transplantation. Study-level findings and limits: Higher Inverse Simpson Index values in graft donor and pretransplant recipient predicted broader posttransplant TCR diversity. Pathologically expanded recipient clonotypes increased progressively from day 30 to day 180 as diversity fell. Without cell sorting, CD4 versus CD8 contributions remain unresolved.

Points on this clone: Its target is not known.

The protocol was immunoSEQ multiplex PCR, while the TCRdb copy is restricted to in-frame clones and leaves out a portion. The sample holds roughly 80,000 clones, 90% to 97% seen once. Time point reported: recipient sample about 28 days before transplant, after cytoreduction. The CDR3 consists of 12 residues. Germline V gene data show CDR1 as GTSNPN and CDR2 as SVGIG (reference sequence). V lost 8 bases and J 1 base, leaving 11 bases between the germline ends. Sequencing used peripheral blood mononuclear cells, obtained before stem cell transplant. This rearrangement joins TRBV30 to TRBJ1-1; a possible D gene is TRBD1 (5 bases). This sequence was found in a woman aged 45 to 65 with acute myeloid leukemia. Some clones in this sample may be carry-over from other donors' samples. The CDR3 sequence: CAGSGQNTEAFF. DNA of the CDR3: TGTGCCGGGTCGGGGCAGAACACTGAAGCTTTCTTT.